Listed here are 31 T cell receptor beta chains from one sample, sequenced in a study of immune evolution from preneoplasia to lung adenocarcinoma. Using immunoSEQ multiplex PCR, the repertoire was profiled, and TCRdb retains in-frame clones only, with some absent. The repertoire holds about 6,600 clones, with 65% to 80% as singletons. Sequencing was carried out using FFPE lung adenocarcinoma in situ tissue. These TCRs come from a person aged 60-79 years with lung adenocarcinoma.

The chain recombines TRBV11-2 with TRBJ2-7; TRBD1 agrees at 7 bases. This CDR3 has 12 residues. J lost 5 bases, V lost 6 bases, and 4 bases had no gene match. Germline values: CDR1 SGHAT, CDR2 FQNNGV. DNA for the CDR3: TGTGCCAGCAGGTCGGGACAGAACGAGCAGTACTTC. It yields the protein CASRSGQNEQYF. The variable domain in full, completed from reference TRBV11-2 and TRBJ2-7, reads EAGVAQSPRYKIIEKRQSVAFWCNPISGHATLYWYQQILGQGPKLLIQFQNNGVVDDSQLPKDRFSAERLKGVDSTLKIQPAKLEDSAVYLCASRSGQNEQYFGPGTRLTVT.

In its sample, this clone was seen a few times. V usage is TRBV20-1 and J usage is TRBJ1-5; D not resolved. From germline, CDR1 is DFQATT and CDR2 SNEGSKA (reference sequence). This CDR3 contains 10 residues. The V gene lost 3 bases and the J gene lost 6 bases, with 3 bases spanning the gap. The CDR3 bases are TGCAGTGCTAGTGGTCAGCCCCAGCATTTT. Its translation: CSASGQPQHF.

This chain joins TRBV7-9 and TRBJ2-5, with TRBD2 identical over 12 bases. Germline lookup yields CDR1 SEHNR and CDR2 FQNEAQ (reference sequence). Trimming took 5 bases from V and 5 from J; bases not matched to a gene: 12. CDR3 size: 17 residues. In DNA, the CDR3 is TGTGCCAGCAGCGGCGCCCTACTAGCGGGGGGCCAGGAGACCCAGTACTTC. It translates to CASSGALLAGGQETQYF.

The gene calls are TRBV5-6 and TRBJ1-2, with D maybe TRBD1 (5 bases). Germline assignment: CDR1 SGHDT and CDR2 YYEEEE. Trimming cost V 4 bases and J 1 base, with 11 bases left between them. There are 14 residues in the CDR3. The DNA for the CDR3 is TGTGCCAGCAGCCTCTACGACAGTAACTATGGCTACACCTTC. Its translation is CASSLYDSNYGYTF.

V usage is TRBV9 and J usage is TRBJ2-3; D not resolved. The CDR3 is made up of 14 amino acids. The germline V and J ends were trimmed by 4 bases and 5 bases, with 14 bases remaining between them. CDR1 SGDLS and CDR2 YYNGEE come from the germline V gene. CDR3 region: CASSPTTQGDTQYF. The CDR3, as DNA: TGTGCCAGCAGCCCCACAACCCAAGGAGATACGCAGTATTTT.

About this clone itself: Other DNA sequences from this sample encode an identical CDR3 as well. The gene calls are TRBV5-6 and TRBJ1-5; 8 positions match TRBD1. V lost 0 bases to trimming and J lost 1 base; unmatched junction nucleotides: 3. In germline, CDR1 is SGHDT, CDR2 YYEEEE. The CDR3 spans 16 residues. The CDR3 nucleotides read TGTGCCAGCAGCTTGGGGGGACAGGACAGCAATCAGCCCCAGCATTTT. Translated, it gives CASSLGGQDSNQPQHF.

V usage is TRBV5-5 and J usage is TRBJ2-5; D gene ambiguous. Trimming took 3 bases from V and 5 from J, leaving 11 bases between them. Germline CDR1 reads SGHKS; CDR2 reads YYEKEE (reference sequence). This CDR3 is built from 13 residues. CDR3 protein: CASSSSDGETQYF. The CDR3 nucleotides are TGTGCCAGCAGCTCGAGTGATGGGGAGACCCAGTACTTC.

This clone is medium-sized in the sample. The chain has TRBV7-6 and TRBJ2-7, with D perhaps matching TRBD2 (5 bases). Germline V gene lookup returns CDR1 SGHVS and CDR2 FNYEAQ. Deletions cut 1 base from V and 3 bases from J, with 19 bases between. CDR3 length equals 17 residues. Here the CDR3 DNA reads TGTGCCAGCAGCTTAGAACAGCTAGGGAGCCTTCACTACGAGCAGTACTTC. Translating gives CASSLEQLGSLHYEQYF.

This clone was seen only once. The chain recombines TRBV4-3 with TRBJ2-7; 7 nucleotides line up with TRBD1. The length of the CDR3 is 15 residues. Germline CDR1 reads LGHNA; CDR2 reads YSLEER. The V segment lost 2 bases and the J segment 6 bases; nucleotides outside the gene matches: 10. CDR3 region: CASSQTGAGTSEQYF. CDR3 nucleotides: TGCGCCAGCAGCCAAACAGGGGCTGGTACTAGCGAGCAGTACTTC.

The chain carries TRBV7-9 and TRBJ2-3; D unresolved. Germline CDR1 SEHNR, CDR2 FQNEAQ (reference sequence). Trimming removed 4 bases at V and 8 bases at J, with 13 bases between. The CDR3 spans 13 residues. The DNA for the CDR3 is TGTGCCAGCAGCTCCCCTATAGTGGTTACGCAGTATTTT. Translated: CASSSPIVVTQYF.

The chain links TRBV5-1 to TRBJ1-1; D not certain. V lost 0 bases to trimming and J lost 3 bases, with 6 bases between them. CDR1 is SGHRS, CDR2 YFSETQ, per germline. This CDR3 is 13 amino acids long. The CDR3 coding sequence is TGCGCCAGCAGCTTGGGATTCGACACTGAAGCTTTCTTT. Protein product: CASSLGFDTEAFF.

The CDR3 coding sequence is TGTGCCAGCAGCAATCAACAACGGTACAATGAGCAGTTCTTC. Amino acids: CASSNQQRYNEQFF. The J gene is TRBJ2-1, the V gene TRBV11-2; D ambiguous. CDR1 is SGHAT, CDR2 FQNNGV, per germline. This CDR3 has 14 amino acids. The ends were cut back, 5 bases at V and 4 bases at J, with 12 bases in the middle.

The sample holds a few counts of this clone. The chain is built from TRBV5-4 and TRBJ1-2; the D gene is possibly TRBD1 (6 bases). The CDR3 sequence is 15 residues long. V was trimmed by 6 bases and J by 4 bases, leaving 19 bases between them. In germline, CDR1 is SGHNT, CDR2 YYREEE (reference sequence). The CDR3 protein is CASTLGGAQGYGYTF. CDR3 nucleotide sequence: TGTGCCAGCACCCTGGGGGGGGCGCAAGGCTATGGCTACACCTTC.

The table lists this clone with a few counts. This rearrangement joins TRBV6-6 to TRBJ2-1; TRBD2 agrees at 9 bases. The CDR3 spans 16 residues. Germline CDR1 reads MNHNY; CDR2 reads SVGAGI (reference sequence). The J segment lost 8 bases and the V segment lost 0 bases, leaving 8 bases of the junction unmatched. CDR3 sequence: CASSYSRAGGLDEQFF. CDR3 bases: TGTGCCAGCAGTTACTCGAGGGCGGGGGGGCTCGATGAGCAGTTCTTC.

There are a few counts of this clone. CDR3 protein: CASSLTPEGYDTEAFF. CDR3 nucleotide sequence: TGTGCCAGCAGCTTAACCCCGGAGGGGTACGACACTGAAGCTTTCTTT. The V call is TRBV4-2, the J call TRBJ1-1; a weak D match, TRBD1 (5 bases). This CDR3 has 16 amino acids. V lost 5 bases to trimming and J lost 3 bases, with 19 bases between them. Germline loops: CDR1 LGHNA, CDR2 YNFKEQ.

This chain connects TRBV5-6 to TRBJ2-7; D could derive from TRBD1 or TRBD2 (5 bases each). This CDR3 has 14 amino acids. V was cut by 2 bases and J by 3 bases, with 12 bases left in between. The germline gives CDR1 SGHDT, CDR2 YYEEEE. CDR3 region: CASSLGDVSYEQYF. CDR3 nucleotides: TGTGCCAGCAGCTTAGGGGACGTAAGCTACGAGCAGTACTTC.

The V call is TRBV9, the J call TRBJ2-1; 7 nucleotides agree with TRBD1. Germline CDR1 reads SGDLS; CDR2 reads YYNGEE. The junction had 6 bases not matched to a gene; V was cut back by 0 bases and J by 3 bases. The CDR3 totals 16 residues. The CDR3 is CASSVEGAQNYNEQFF. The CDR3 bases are TGTGCCAGCAGCGTAGAGGGGGCACAGAACTACAATGAGCAGTTCTTC.

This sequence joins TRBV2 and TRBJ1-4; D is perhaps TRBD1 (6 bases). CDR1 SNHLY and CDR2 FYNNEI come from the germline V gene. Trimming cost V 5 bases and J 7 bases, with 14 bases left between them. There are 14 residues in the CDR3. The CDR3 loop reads CASSSRGKGEKLFF. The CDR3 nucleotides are TGTGCCAGCAGTTCCAGGGGTAAAGGTGAAAAACTGTTTTTT.

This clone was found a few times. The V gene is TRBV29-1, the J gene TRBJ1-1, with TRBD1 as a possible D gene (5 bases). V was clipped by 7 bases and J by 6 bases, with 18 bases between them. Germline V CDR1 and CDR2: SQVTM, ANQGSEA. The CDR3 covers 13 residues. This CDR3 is CSAAQTGQPEAFF. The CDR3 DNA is TGCAGCGCGGCGCAGACCGGACAACCTGAAGCTTTCTTT. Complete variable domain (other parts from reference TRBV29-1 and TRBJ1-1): SAVISQKPSRDICQRGTSLTIQCQVDSQVTMMFWYRQQPGQSLTLIATANQGSEATYESGFVIDKFPISRPNLTFSTLTVSNMSPEDSSIYLCSAAQTGQPEAFFGQGTRLTVV.

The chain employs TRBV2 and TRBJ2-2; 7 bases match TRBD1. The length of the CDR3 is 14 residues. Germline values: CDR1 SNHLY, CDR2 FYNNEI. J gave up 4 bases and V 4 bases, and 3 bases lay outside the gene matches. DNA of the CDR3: TGTGCCAGCAGTGGACAGGGATTCACCGGGGAGCTGTTTTTT. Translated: CASSGQGFTGELFF.

DNA of the CDR3: TGTGCCAGTAGCGCGGACAGCCTTATGAACACTGAAGCTTTCTTT. It translates to CASSADSLMNTEAFF. The chain is built from TRBV19 and TRBJ1-1, with TRBD1 as a possible D gene (6 bases). Trimming removed 6 bases from V and 0 bases from J, with 14 bases in between. The germline CDR1 and CDR2 sequences are LNHDA and SQIVND (reference sequence). The CDR3 spans 15 residues.

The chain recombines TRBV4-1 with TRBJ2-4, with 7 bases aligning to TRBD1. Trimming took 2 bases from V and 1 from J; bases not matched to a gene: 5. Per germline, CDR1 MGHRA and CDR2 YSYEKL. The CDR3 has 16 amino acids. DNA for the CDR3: TGCGCCAGCAGCCAAAACAGGGGTATTGCCAAAAACATTCAGTACTTC. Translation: CASSQNRGIAKNIQYF.

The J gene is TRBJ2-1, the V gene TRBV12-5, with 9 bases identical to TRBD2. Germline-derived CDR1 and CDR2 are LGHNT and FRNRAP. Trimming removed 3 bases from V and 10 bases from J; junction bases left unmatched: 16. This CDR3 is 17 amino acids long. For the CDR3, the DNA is TGTGCTAGTGGTTTTAGCGGGGGCCCGAGCTCCTACACCGAGCAGTTCTTC. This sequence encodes CASGFSGGPSSYTEQFF.

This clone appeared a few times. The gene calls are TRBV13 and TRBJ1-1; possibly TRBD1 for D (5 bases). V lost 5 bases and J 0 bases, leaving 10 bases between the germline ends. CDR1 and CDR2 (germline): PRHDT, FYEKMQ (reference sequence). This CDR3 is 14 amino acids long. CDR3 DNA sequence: TGTGCCAGCAGCCAATCACAGGTGAACACTGAAGCTTTCTTT. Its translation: CASSQSQVNTEAFF.

This CDR3 is CASSLAGDQETQYF. CDR3 nucleotides: TGTGCCAGCAGCTTAGCGGGGGATCAAGAGACCCAGTACTTC. This chain uses TRBV13 with TRBJ2-5, with D maybe TRBD2 (6 bases). Looked up from germline, CDR1 is PRHDT and CDR2 is FYEKMQ (reference sequence). This CDR3 contains 14 residues. Trimming took 1 base from V and 2 from J, leaving 8 bases between them.

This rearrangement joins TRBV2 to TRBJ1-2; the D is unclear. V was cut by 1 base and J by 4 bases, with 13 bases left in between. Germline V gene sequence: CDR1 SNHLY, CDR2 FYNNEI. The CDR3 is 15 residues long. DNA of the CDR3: TGTGCCAGCAGTGAAGGGTTCAGGAACTTCTATGGCTACACCTTC. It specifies CASSEGFRNFYGYTF.

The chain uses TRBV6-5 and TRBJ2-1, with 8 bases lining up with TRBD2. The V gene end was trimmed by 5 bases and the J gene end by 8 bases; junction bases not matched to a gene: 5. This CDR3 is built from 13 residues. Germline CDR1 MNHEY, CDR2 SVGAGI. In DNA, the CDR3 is TGTGCCAGCAGTATGAGCGGGGGATATGAGCAGTTCTTC. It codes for CASSMSGGYEQFF.

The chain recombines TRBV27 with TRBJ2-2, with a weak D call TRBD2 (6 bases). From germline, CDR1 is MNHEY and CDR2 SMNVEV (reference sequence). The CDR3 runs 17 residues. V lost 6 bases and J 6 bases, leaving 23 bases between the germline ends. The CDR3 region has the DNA TGTGCCAGCAGCCACCCTTGGAGAGGGAGGAGGGCCGGGGAGCTGTTTTTT. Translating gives CASSHPWRGRRAGELFF.

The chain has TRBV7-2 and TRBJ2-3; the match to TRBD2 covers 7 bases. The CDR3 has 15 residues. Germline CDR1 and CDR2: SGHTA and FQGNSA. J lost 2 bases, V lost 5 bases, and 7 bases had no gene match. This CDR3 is CASSPRLAFTDTQYF. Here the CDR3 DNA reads TGTGCCAGCAGCCCGAGACTAGCCTTCACAGATACGCAGTATTTT.

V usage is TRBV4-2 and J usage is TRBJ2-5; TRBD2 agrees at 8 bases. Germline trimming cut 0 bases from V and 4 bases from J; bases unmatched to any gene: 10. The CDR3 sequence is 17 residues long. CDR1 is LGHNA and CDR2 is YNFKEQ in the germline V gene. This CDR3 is CASSQDLGLAFVETQYF. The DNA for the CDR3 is TGTGCCAGCAGCCAAGATCTAGGACTAGCATTCGTAGAGACCCAGTACTTC.

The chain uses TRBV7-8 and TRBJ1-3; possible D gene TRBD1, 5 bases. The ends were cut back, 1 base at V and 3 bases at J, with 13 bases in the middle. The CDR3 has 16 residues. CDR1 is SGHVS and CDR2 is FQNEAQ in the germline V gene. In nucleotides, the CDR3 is TGTGCCAGCAGCTTAGTGGGGCGATTCGATGGAAACACCATATATTTT. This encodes CASSLVGRFDGNTIYF. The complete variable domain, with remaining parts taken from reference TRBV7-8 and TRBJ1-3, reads GAGVSQSPRYKVAKRGQDVALRCDPISGHVSLFWYQQALGQGPEFLTYFQNEAQLDKSGLPSDRFFAERPEGSVSTLKIQRTQQEDSAVYLCASSLVGRFDGNTIYFGEGSWLTVV.